Detailed here is one T cell receptor beta chain. Its target is unknown. The data originate from a study of shared clonotypes between healthy human individuals. Study-wide results and limits: The diversity represented, both genetic and in exposure history, was limited by few donors.

Every subset's genomic DNA went evenly onto several immunoSEQ plates. This table comes from immunoSEQ multiplex PCR, and its TCRdb copy is limited to in-frame clones, with some not included. The sample includes about 2.3 million clones, approximately 90% seen only once; the top ten take around 0.35%. Material: naive CD4+ T cells from PBMCs. Subset defined: CD45RA+ positively selected. The receptor comes from a man younger than 35 in good health. Some clones in this sample may be carry-over from other donors' samples.

DNA for the CDR3: TGTGCCATCAGTGCCGGGACAGGGGGCGAGCAGTACTTC. It encodes CAISAGTGGEQYF. The V call is TRBV10-3, the J call TRBJ2-7; 11 bases fit TRBD1. V lost 4 bases and J lost 6; bases outside the gene matches: 2. The CDR3 is made up of 13 amino acids. Germline V gene data show CDR1 as ENHRY and CDR2 as SYGVKD.